Each of the 28 T cell receptor beta chains below was sequenced from the same sample in a study of tumor-infiltrating lymphocytes in primary liver carcinoma. Unsorted whole blood served as the source of blood RNA, and germline DNA was extracted as well. Using a constant-region primer together with ProtoScript II reverse transcriptase, TCR beta cDNA was made from 500 to 650 ng of total RNA. Sequencing libraries for TCR beta derived from three nested multiplex PCR rounds that used slightly modified ARM-PCR. Running ten to eleven cycles apiece, the first two PCR rounds relied on TRBV1-TRBV30 forward primers together with a C-beta reverse primer. Using its own MiXCR run on the multiplex PCR reads, TCRdb lists one record per CDR3 protein. The sample records 150,000 to 200,000 distinct CDR3 sequences, about 60% being singletons. Source material: peripheral blood. These receptors originate from a man in his forties with primary liver carcinoma and hepatitis B virus infection.

J is TRBJ2-1 and V is TRBV7-9; D might be TRBD2 (5 bases). This CDR3 is 14 amino acids long. The germline CDR1 and CDR2 sequences are SEHNR and FQNEAQ (reference sequence). Trimming pared 5 bases from V and 6 bases from J, leaving 14 bases between. The DNA for the CDR3 is TGTGCCAGCAGCCCGGAGGACCGCCCCAATGAGCAGTTCTTC. This translates into CASSPEDRPNEQFF.

In the case of this clonotype: A read error is likely, as this CDR3 ends without the conserved phenylalanine or tryptophan. The gene calls are TRBV5-1 and TRBJ2-1; TRBD2 matches at 9 bases. Germline values: CDR1 SGHRS, CDR2 YFSETQ. This CDR3 is 17 amino acids long. Here the CDR3 reads CASGLLAASGVYNEQFL. The CDR3 bases are TGCGCCAGCGGCTTGCTTGCCGCTAGCGGGGTCTACAATGAGCAGTTCTTA.

Worth noting for this clonotype: Its ends do not fully match the called genes, so a read error is possible. This sequence joins TRBV5-4 and TRBJ2-3; D unresolved. This CDR3 comprises 12 residues. In germline, CDR1 is SGHNT, CDR2 YYREEE (reference sequence). This CDR3 is CASADSTETQYF. Here the CDR3 DNA reads TGTGCCAGCGCAGATAGCACAGAAACGCAGTATTTT.

The chain combines TRBV6-5 with TRBJ1-5, with 8 bases identical to TRBD1. The CDR3 sequence is 13 residues long. Germline CDR1 MNHEY, CDR2 SVGAGI. With 7 bases clipped from V and 6 bases from J, the junction kept 5 bases outside the gene matches. Here the CDR3 reads CASMGTGGQPQHF. The CDR3 DNA sequence: TGTGCCAGCATGGGCACAGGGGGTCAGCCCCAGCATTTT.

The rearrangement joins TRBV12-3 or TRBV12-4 to TRBJ2-1; 10 bases are shared with TRBD1. The CDR3 is 13 amino acids. J gave up 8 bases and V 6 bases, and 4 bases lay outside the gene matches. The CDR3, as DNA: TGTGCCAGCAGCGAGACAGGGGGCGATGAGCAGTTCTTC. The encoded protein is CASSETGGDEQFF.

This rearrangement joins TRBV5-4 to TRBJ1-2, with D unresolved. V shed 3 bases and J shed 4 bases, with 10 bases lying between them. This CDR3 region has 13 residues. Per the germline V gene, CDR1 is SGHNT and CDR2 is YYREEE (reference sequence). The CDR3 DNA follows: TGTGCCAGCAGCTCAGTGGGCGCCTATGGCTACACCTTC. It translates to CASSSVGAYGYTF.

The chain employs TRBV5-5 and TRBJ2-1; D uncertain. Germline CDR1 reads SGHKS; CDR2 reads YYEKEE (reference sequence). The CDR3 totals 16 residues. Between the trimmed V and J ends, which lost 2 bases and 0 bases, there was a span of 12 bases. CDR3: CASSFRADRSYNEQFF. The CDR3, as DNA: TGTGCCAGCAGCTTTCGTGCGGACCGCTCCTACAATGAGCAGTTCTTC.

This clonotype was counted ten times or more. The chain uses TRBV6-6 and TRBJ2-7; 10 positions agree with TRBD2. Germline CDR1 reads MNHNY; CDR2 reads SVGAGI (reference sequence). The CDR3 is made up of 17 amino acids. Losses at the gene ends were 4 bases for V and 7 bases for J; bases not matched to a gene: 16. The CDR3 DNA reads as TGTGCCAGCAGTTTTCTCTACCAAGCGGGAGGGCCGGGTGAGCAGTACTTC. Translating it yields CASSFLYQAGGPGEQYF.

This clonotype was found a few times. V and J are TRBV5-1 and TRBJ2-7; 10 positions agree with TRBD1. This CDR3 spans 15 amino acids. Trimming removed 6 bases from V and 6 bases from J; junction bases left unmatched: 12. Germline values: CDR1 SGHRS, CDR2 YFSETQ. CDR3 sequence reads: CASNLAGTGESEQYF. DNA for the CDR3: TGCGCCAGCAATCTAGCCGGGACAGGGGAGAGCGAGCAGTACTTC.

The rearrangement joins TRBV11-2 to TRBJ1-1; the D is unclear. The germline V gene encodes CDR1 SGHAT and CDR2 FQNNGV. The CDR3 consists of 11 residues. V lost 8 bases and J 4 bases, leaving 8 bases between the germline ends. The CDR3 here is CASGSVTEAFF. In nucleotides, the CDR3 is TGTGCCAGCGGGTCGGTCACTGAAGCTTTCTTT. Supplemented by reference TRBV11-2 and TRBJ1-1, the full variable domain reads EAGVAQSPRYKIIEKRQSVAFWCNPISGHATLYWYQQILGQGPKLLIQFQNNGVVDDSQLPKDRFSAERLKGVDSTLKIQPAKLEDSAVYLCASGSVTEAFFGQGTRLTVV.

About this clonotype itself: With a much larger clone just one base away, this may be a read error. The chain has TRBV4-2 and TRBJ2-7, with TRBD2 matching over 9 bases. The CDR3 runs 14 residues. Germline V CDR1 and CDR2: LGHNA, YNFKEQ. Losses at the gene ends were 0 bases for V and 5 bases for J; bases not matched to a gene: 2. CDR3 DNA sequence: TGTGCCAGCAGCCAAGATAGGACTAGCGACGAGCAGTACTTC. Residues: CASSQDRTSDEQYF.

The CDR3 reads CASSPSGIQETQYF. The CDR3 nucleotides are TGTGCCAGCAGCCCCAGCGGAATCCAAGAGACCCAGTACTTC. This sequence joins TRBV7-9 and TRBJ2-5, with TRBD2 as a possible D gene (5 bases). The V end was cut by 5 bases, the J end by 1 base, with 11 bases between. This CDR3 spans 14 amino acids. CDR1 SEHNR and CDR2 FQNEAQ come from the germline V gene (reference sequence).

This clonotype occurred once. V and J are TRBV30 and TRBJ1-1, with a possible D match to TRBD1 (5 bases). The length of the CDR3 is 14 residues. CDR1 is GTSNPN and CDR2 is SVGIG in the germline V gene (reference sequence). V lost 4 bases, J lost 1 base, and 13 bases lay in between. DNA for the CDR3: TGTGCCTGGATGTTGGGACTGCCGAACACTGAAGCTTTCTTT. Translating it yields CAWMLGLPNTEAFF. Full variable domain (rest looked up from reference TRBV30 and TRBJ1-1): SQTIHQWPATLVQPVGSPLSLECTVEGTSNPNLYWYRQAAGRGLQLLFYSVGIGQISSEVPQNLSASRPQDRQFILSSKKLLLSDSGFYLCAWMLGLPNTEAFFGQGTRLTVV.

A remark on this clonotype: This may be a read error, as it is one base from a much larger clone. As the CDR3 is not closed by the conserved phenylalanine or tryptophan, this likely results from a read error. The chain employs TRBV29-1 and TRBJ1-1; TRBD1 might be the D (6 bases). V was clipped by 4 bases and J by 1 base, with 10 bases between them. Germline V CDR1 and CDR2: SQVTM, ANQGSEA. This CDR3 comprises 13 residues. CDR3 sequence reads: CSVVGRGNTEAFI. The CDR3 DNA reads TGCAGCGTTGTGGGCAGGGGGAACACTGAAGCTTTCATT.

This clonotype was detected ten times or more. The gene calls are TRBV29-1 and TRBJ2-2, with D possibly matching TRBD1 (6 bases). From germline, CDR1 is SQVTM and CDR2 ANQGSEA. The V and J ends lost 4 bases and 2 bases respectively, with 11 bases between them. CDR3 size: 14 residues. CDR3: CSVGVDSNTGELFF. In DNA, the CDR3 is TGCAGCGTTGGGGTGGACAGTAACACCGGGGAGCTGTTTTTT.

The chain carries TRBV7-9 and TRBJ2-7; D call uncertain. This CDR3 comprises 14 residues. V was clipped by 2 bases and J by 2 bases, with 10 bases between them. CDR1 is SEHNR, CDR2 FQNEAQ, per germline (reference sequence). The chain's CDR3 is CASSLWTEPYEQYF. DNA for the CDR3: TGTGCCAGCAGCTTATGGACGGAACCCTACGAGCAGTACTTC.

At least ten counts were recorded for this clonotype. The chain is built from TRBV11-2 and TRBJ1-3; D unclear. Germline V lookup: CDR1 SGHAT, CDR2 FQNNGV. V dropped 3 bases and J dropped 0 bases, with 6 bases sitting between them. The CDR3 totals 14 residues. The CDR3, as DNA: TGTGCCAGCAGCTTCTCACACTCTGGAAACACCATATATTTT. Its translation is CASSFSHSGNTIYF.

This clonotype was observed at least ten times. The rearrangement uses TRBV11-2 and TRBJ2-7, with 12 positions matching TRBD2. Germline lookup yields CDR1 SGHAT and CDR2 FQNNGV. This CDR3 spans 15 amino acids. V was pared by 5 bases and J by 5 bases, with 7 bases of the junction left unmatched. For the CDR3, the DNA is TGTGCCAGCAGCCGGACTAGCGGGGAGGGCCACGAGCAGTACTTC. It encodes CASSRTSGEGHEQYF.

As for this clonotype: This may come from a read error, since a much larger clone is one base off. The chain is built from TRBV12-3 or TRBV12-4 and TRBJ1-1; D may be TRBD1 (5 bases). There are 14 residues in the CDR3. This chain's CDR3 is CANRPRLGNPEAFF. The CDR3 DNA reads TGTGCCAACAGGCCCCGGCTGGGGAACCCTGAAGCTTTCTTT.

This clonotype came up once. This may stem from a read error, because a much larger clone lies one nucleotide away. The rearrangement uses TRBV4-1 and TRBJ2-7; tentative D call: TRBD1 (5 bases). CDR3 length: 14 residues. Germline V lookup: CDR1 MGHRA, CDR2 YSYEKL. As DNA, the CDR3 is TGCGCCAGCAGCCTCCAGGCAGGGCGCTACGAGCAGTGCTTC. Translated: CASSLQAGRYEQCF.

This clonotype has ten or more counts. The CDR3 is CASSLGMGSYEQYF. In DNA form, the CDR3 reads TGTGCCAGCAGCTTAGGGATGGGCAGCTACGAGCAGTACTTC. The chain recombines TRBV11-3 with TRBJ2-7; D remains unclear. With 1 base removed from V and 3 bases from J, the gap between germline ends came to 10 bases. This CDR3 has 14 residues. CDR1 and CDR2 from the germline V gene are SGHNT and YENEEA.

This clonotype showed up many times. The chain employs TRBV11-1 and TRBJ1-2; a weak D match, TRBD1 (6 bases). Germline-derived CDR1 and CDR2 are SGHAT and FQDESV (reference sequence). Trimming removed 6 bases from V and 3 bases from J, with 17 bases in between. The CDR3 consists of 15 residues. The CDR3 sequence is CASSDHRGRDYGYTF. Written as DNA, the CDR3 is TGTGCCAGCAGTGACCATCGGGGGCGCGACTATGGCTACACCTTC.

The V and J genes are TRBV4-1 and TRBJ2-1; 11 positions agree with TRBD2. This CDR3 spans 15 amino acids. V lost 4 bases to trimming and J lost 8 bases; unmatched junction nucleotides: 7. Germline CDR1 and CDR2: MGHRA and YSYEKL. CDR3 protein: CASSRGLAGGDEQFF. The CDR3, as DNA: TGCGCCAGCAGCCGGGGGCTAGCGGGAGGCGATGAGCAGTTCTTC.

Comments on this clonotype: Possible read error: a much larger clone is one base away. This rearrangement joins TRBV29-1 to TRBJ2-5, with 7 bases lining up with TRBD1. Germline CDR1 is SQVTM and CDR2 is ANQGSEA. CDR3 length: 12 residues. CDR3 bases: TGCAACGGCTTGACAGGGCAAGAGACCCAGTACTTC. Protein product: CNGLTGQETQYF.

This clonotype appeared a few times. The chain joins TRBV29-1 to TRBJ2-7; 7 bases match TRBD1. This CDR3 region has 12 residues. The ends lost 7 bases at V and 3 bases at J; junction bases unmatched: 6. Germline CDR1 is SQVTM and CDR2 is ANQGSEA. As DNA, the CDR3 is TGCAGCGCCGGACAGGACCTCTACGAGCAGTACTTC. Translating gives CSAGQDLYEQYF.

V is TRBV12-3 or TRBV12-4 and J is TRBJ2-5; maybe TRBD2 (5 bases). The CDR3 is 13 residues long. The V gene lost 6 bases and the J gene lost 5 bases, with 13 bases spanning the gap. The CDR3 region has the DNA TGTGCCAGCAGCCCCTCTAGCTCGGAGACCCAGTACTTC. It encodes CASSPSSSETQYF.

The genes are TRBV12-3 or TRBV12-4 and TRBJ2-7, with 9 bases that match TRBD2. The CDR3 consists of 13 residues. J lost 2 bases, V lost 6 bases, and 2 bases had no gene match. CDR3 sequence: CASRRGGTYEQYF. The CDR3 region has the DNA TGTGCCAGCAGGCGGGGGGGGACCTACGAGCAGTACTTC.

The chain is built from TRBV6-6 and TRBJ2-7, with 13 nucleotides matching TRBD2. Losses at the gene ends were 3 bases for V and 0 bases for J; bases not matched to a gene: 17. This CDR3 spans 21 amino acids. Germline CDR1 reads MNHNY; CDR2 reads SVGAGI (reference sequence). The CDR3 nucleotides read TGTGCCAGCAGTTATGGGACTAGCGGGAAGGGACCTATAATTAGCTCCTACGAGCAGTACTTC. It specifies CASSYGTSGKGPIISSYEQYF.